Listed below are T cell receptor beta chains from one sample, sequenced in a study of T cell responses to AZD1222 COVID-19 vaccine. Using immunoSEQ multiplex PCR, the repertoire was profiled, and TCRdb retains in-frame clones only, with some absent. The table shows about 130,000 clones, with roughly nine tenths occurring only once. The sequencing here drew on peripheral blood, taken on day 0 of AZD1222 vaccination. Every receptor here comes from an adult in good health. CDR3s leave out the opening cysteine and the closing phenylalanine or tryptophan. Fields, in order: clone size, CDR3 length, J gene, V gene, CDR3 protein. The listing skips clone size in some rows; elsewhere it reads once, few, many or a size class.

>.|12|TRBJ1-1|TRBV5-1
ASRWYPGNTEAF
>.|13|TRBJ2-5|TRBV6-5
ASSRLQGEAETQY
>once|13|TRBJ1-5|TRBV5-1
ASSLMTGGNQPQH
>.|11|TRBJ2-1|TRBV9
ASSLDNHNEQF
>.|14|TRBJ1-6|TRBV5-4
ASSSTLVAYNSPLH
>.|11|TRBJ1-5|TRBV27
ASCTGVNQPQH
>.|14|TRBJ2-5|TRBV6-2/TRBV6-3
ASSYDRDSARETQY
>.|15|TRBJ2-7|TRBV5-6
ASSLFTSGGLSYEQY
>.|9|TRBJ2-5|TRBV27
ASKGSGTQY
>.|13|TRBJ2-3|TRBV29-1
SVGGDRANTDTQY
>.|12|TRBJ2-3|TRBV9
ASSVDGGTDTQY
>once|11|TRBJ2-1|TRBV7-3
ASSRDRENEQF
>.|13|TRBJ1-3|TRBV4-2
ASSQDLGFGNTIY
>.|12|TRBJ2-7|TRBV7-8
ASSPGQGHDEQY
>.|13|TRBJ2-3|TRBV5-4
ASSFIAGVVDTQY
>.|11|TRBJ1-2|TRBV5-5
ASSLGQIYGYT
>.|11|TRBJ2-7|TRBV12-3/TRBV12-4
ASTGTAYYEQY
>once|10|TRBJ2-2|TRBV7-3
ASSSVTGELF
>.|12|TRBJ1-6|TRBV3-1/TRBV3-2
ASSPRDAESPLH
>.|10|TRBJ1-2|TRBV29-1
SVAGTGHGYT
>.|15|TRBJ1-3|TRBV5-1
ASSPPNTGGTGNTIY
>.|13|TRBJ2-2|TRBV18
ASSPPYLARGELF
>few|13|TRBJ2-7|TRBV5-1
ASSRAWGEIYEQY
>once|11|TRBJ1-3|TRBV19
ASRVRAGNTIY
>.|13|TRBJ1-1|TRBV7-9
ASSASGQLDTEAF
>.|15|TRBJ2-1|TRBV7-9
ASSLAISQPSYNEQF
>.|11|TRBJ2-7|TRBV6-5
ASTGTVPYEQY
>.|14|TRBJ1-6|TRBV18
ASSTTGNNYNSPLH
>few|13|TRBJ1-5|TRBV6-2/TRBV6-3
ASSYLGLDNQPQH